The 32 T cell receptor beta chains presented below share a single source sample, sequenced in a study of T cells in tumors after PD-1 blockade. Profiling relied on immunoSEQ multiplex PCR, and the TCRdb table lists in-frame clones only, not all of them. The profile shows 45,000 to 60,000 clones, roughly three quarters of them singletons. Sample: PBMCs, taken before anti-PD-1 therapy. Source of these receptors: a human donor with advanced basal cell or squamous cell carcinoma (not recorded which).

Worth noting for this clone: This clone may be a read error of a much larger clone one base away. V gene TRBV5-6 combines with J gene TRBJ1-2, with a tentative D call TRBD1 (6 bases). The germline V gene has CDR1 SGHDT and CDR2 YYEEEE. The CDR3 is 14 residues long. This chain's CDR3 is CASSHGSQGSGYIF. The CDR3 nucleotides read TGTGCCAGCAGCCACGGAAGTCAGGGGAGTGGCTACATCTTC.

V and J are TRBV5-5 and TRBJ2-7; D not resolved. Germline V lookup: CDR1 SGHKS, CDR2 YYEKEE (reference sequence). The CDR3 runs to 15 residues. The V end was cut by 1 base, the J end by 1 base, with 12 bases between. The CDR3, as DNA: TGTGCCAGCAGCTTGAGGGCCAGTCTTTCCTACGAGCAGTACTTC. This encodes CASSLRASLSYEQYF.

J is TRBJ2-1 and V is TRBV6-5; D might be TRBD2 (5 bases). Per germline, CDR1 MNHEY and CDR2 SVGAGI. Trimming took 7 bases from V and 8 from J, leaving 21 bases between them. This CDR3 is built from 15 residues. The CDR3 is CASNPGKLLWDEQFF. In DNA form, the CDR3 reads TGTGCCAGCAACCCCGGGAAGTTACTATGGGATGAGCAGTTCTTC.

In its sample, this clone ranks as medium-sized. The V gene is TRBV9, the J gene TRBJ2-2; tentative D call: TRBD2 (6 bases). The CDR3 loop spans 15 amino acids. The V end lost 1 base, the J end lost 5 bases, and 12 bases lay between the germline ends. Germline CDR1 reads SGDLS; CDR2 reads YYNGEE. CDR3 amino acids: CASSVPGRDTGELFF. The CDR3 DNA reads as TGTGCCAGCAGCGTACCCGGGAGAGATACCGGGGAGCTGTTTTTT.

V and J are TRBV27 and TRBJ2-7, with TRBD1 identical over 9 bases. Germline V gives CDR1 MNHEY, CDR2 SMNVEV (reference sequence). The CDR3 consists of 14 residues. The ends lost 5 bases at V and 2 bases at J; junction bases unmatched: 4. CDR3 loop: CASSPDRGPYEQYF. CDR3 sequence (DNA): TGTGCCAGCAGTCCGGACAGGGGACCCTACGAGCAGTACTTC.

The rearrangement links TRBV6-1 to TRBJ2-5; 13 nucleotides line up with TRBD2. Per the germline V gene, CDR1 is MNHNS and CDR2 is SASEGT. Germline trimming cut 1 base from V and 3 bases from J; bases unmatched to any gene: 5. The CDR3 extends over 17 amino acids. CDR3 amino acids: CASSEVWGLAGKETQYF. CDR3 nucleotide sequence: TGTGCCAGCAGTGAAGTCTGGGGACTAGCGGGAAAAGAGACCCAGTACTTC.

The CDR3 nucleotides read TGTGCCAGCGAAGTGAACATGGGACCTGCTAATGAGCAGTTCTTC. Its protein is CASEVNMGPANEQFF. This rearrangement joins TRBV2 to TRBJ2-1; D assignment may be TRBD1 or TRBD2 (5 bases each). The V end lost 8 bases, the J end lost 7 bases, and 21 bases lay between the germline ends. The CDR3 loop spans 15 amino acids. CDR1 is SNHLY and CDR2 is FYNNEI in the germline V gene.

The CDR3 nucleotides read TGTGCCAGCGGGACAACCTACGAGCAGTACTTC. Translating gives CASGTTYEQYF. The chain uses TRBV6-5 and TRBJ2-7; D is perhaps TRBD1 (6 bases). The CDR3 covers 11 residues. Trimming removed 8 bases at V and 2 bases at J, with 7 bases between. Germline V CDR1 and CDR2: MNHEY, SVGAGI.

The table lists this clone with a few counts. The V and J genes are TRBV15 and TRBJ2-1, with D possibly being TRBD1 (6 bases). The V gene's germline CDR1 is LNHNV and CDR2 YYDKDF (reference sequence). The CDR3 contains 17 residues. V was cut by 0 bases and J by 4 bases, with 16 bases left in between. The CDR3 DNA reads as TGTGCCACCAGCAGAGATCTAAGACAGGATGTTTACAATGAGCAGTTCTTC. Its protein is CATSRDLRQDVYNEQFF.

The chain combines TRBV18 with TRBJ2-7; 10 bases map to TRBD2. The CDR3 has 16 amino acids. J was trimmed by 7 bases and V by 3 bases; bases with no gene match: 12. From germline, CDR1 is KGHSH and CDR2 LQKENI. CDR3 in amino acids: CASSPALAGDTGEQYF. CDR3 coding DNA: TGTGCCAGCTCACCGGCTCTAGCGGGGGACACTGGAGAGCAGTACTTC.

V is TRBV18 and J is TRBJ2-1; 8 nucleotides align to TRBD1. The germline V gene has CDR1 KGHSH and CDR2 LQKENI. V was clipped by 1 base and J by 7 bases; unmatched bases: 9. The CDR3 loop spans 16 amino acids. For the CDR3, the DNA is TGTGCCAGCTCACCACAACAGACAGGGGCGGGGAATGAGCAGTTCTTC. Its translation is CASSPQQTGAGNEQFF.

This clone was picked up a small number of times. The rearrangement links TRBV2 to TRBJ2-7; 13 bases map to TRBD2. The CDR3 runs to 15 residues. The ends lost 6 bases at V and 2 bases at J; junction bases unmatched: 4. CDR1 is SNHLY and CDR2 is FYNNEI in the germline V gene. The CDR3 is CASSLGTSGTYEQYF. The CDR3 nucleotides read TGTGCCAGCAGCCTCGGGACTAGCGGGACCTACGAGCAGTACTTC.

This clone occurred once. The rearrangement uses TRBV5-1 and TRBJ2-5; 8 positions match TRBD2. The CDR3 runs to 17 residues. Germline V gene lookup returns CDR1 SGHRS and CDR2 YFSETQ. V lost 2 bases and J lost 2; bases outside the gene matches: 11. The CDR3 DNA is TGCGCCAGCAGCTTACGTCCATCCACTAGCGGTCAAGAGACCCAGTACTTC. Translating it yields CASSLRPSTSGQETQYF.

The chain has TRBV3-1 (or the pseudogene TRBV3-2) and TRBJ1-4; tentatively, D is TRBD1 (5 bases). This CDR3 spans 13 amino acids. V lost 3 bases and J 8 bases, leaving 10 bases between the germline ends. Germline V gives CDR1 LGHDT, CDR2 YNNKEL (reference sequence). CDR3 sequence reads: CASSHSGGEKLFF. In DNA, the CDR3 is TGTGCCAGCAGCCATAGCGGGGGGGAAAAACTGTTTTTT.

The rearrangement links TRBV11-3 to TRBJ1-2, with D hard to call. Germline CDR1 SGHNT, CDR2 YENEEA. Trimming shortened V by 5 bases and J by 4 bases, and 17 bases separated the two germline ends. The CDR3 is made up of 15 amino acids. CDR3: CASSLSAGRTYGYTF. The CDR3 nucleotides are TGTGCCAGCAGCCTGTCAGCTGGTAGGACCTATGGCTACACCTTC. The full variable domain, its missing parts supplied by reference TRBV11-3 and TRBJ1-2, is EAGVVQSPRYKIIEKKQPVAFWCNPISGHNTLYWYLQNLGQGPELLIRYENEEAVDDSQLPKDRFSAERLKGVDSTLKIQPAELGDSAVYLCASSLSAGRTYGYTFGSGTRLTVV.

The rearrangement links TRBV10-3 to TRBJ1-1, with 7 bases fitting TRBD1. The germline CDR1 and CDR2 sequences are ENHRY and SYGVKD. The length of the CDR3 is 13 residues. With V trimmed by 10 bases and J by 5 bases, 10 bases remained unmatched. CDR3 coding DNA: TGTGCCACCGCCTTAGGGGGCTGGACTGAAGCTTTCTTT. This translates into CATALGGWTEAFF.

The chain carries TRBV5-1 and TRBJ2-3; 9 bases align to TRBD2. V lost 6 bases to trimming and J lost 0 bases; unmatched junction nucleotides: 5. Germline V gives CDR1 SGHRS, CDR2 YFSETQ. The CDR3 is made up of 15 amino acids. The CDR3 sequence: CASKNSGGSTDTQYF. The DNA of the CDR3 is TGCGCCAGCAAGAATAGCGGGGGTAGCACAGATACGCAGTATTTT.

This clone was observed a few times. The chain combines TRBV7-9 with TRBJ1-4; D perhaps matches TRBD1 (6 bases). Looked up from germline, CDR1 is SEHNR and CDR2 is FQNEAQ (reference sequence). The CDR3 runs 14 residues. Trimming removed 1 base at V and 4 bases at J, with 7 bases between. CDR3 amino acids: CASSLGQDNEKLFF. For the CDR3, the DNA is TGTGCCAGCAGCTTAGGACAGGATAATGAAAAACTGTTTTTT.

The chain links TRBV5-1 to TRBJ1-4, with 11 bases identical to TRBD1. J gave up 12 bases and V 4 bases, and 5 bases lay outside the gene matches. This CDR3 contains 13 residues. Per germline, CDR1 SGHRS and CDR2 YFSETQ. For the CDR3, the DNA is TGCGCCAGCAGCACGGGACAGGGGGATCAACTGTTTTTT. Amino acids: CASSTGQGDQLFF.

Comments on this clone: The sample carries other DNA sequences with the same CDR3. The J gene is TRBJ2-1, the V gene TRBV3-1 (or the pseudogene TRBV3-2); D uncertain. With 3 bases removed from V and 2 bases from J, the gap between germline ends came to 2 bases. The CDR3 contains 12 residues. Per germline, CDR1 LGHDT and CDR2 YNNKEL (reference sequence). This CDR3 reads CASSQAYNEQFF. The CDR3 bases are TGTGCCAGCAGCCAGGCCTACAATGAGCAGTTCTTC.

A single count supports this clone. The chain recombines TRBV25-1 with TRBJ2-1, with TRBD1 matching over 11 bases. Germline assignment: CDR1 MGHDK and CDR2 SYGVNS. The CDR3 loop spans 17 amino acids. Trimming removed 3 bases from V and 8 bases from J; junction bases left unmatched: 12. The CDR3 DNA sequence: TGTGCCAGCAGTGACGGGACAGGGGGGGCGGTGGTAGATGAGCAGTTCTTC. It translates to CASSDGTGGAVVDEQFF.

V usage is TRBV6-6 and J usage is TRBJ1-4; TRBD1 is a possible D gene (5 bases). Germline-derived CDR1 and CDR2 are MNHNY and SVGAGI (reference sequence). V shed 7 bases and J shed 8 bases, with 20 bases lying between them. The CDR3 is made up of 15 amino acids. As DNA, the CDR3 is TGTGCCAGCATTAGAGCTCAGGGAAAAGGGGAAAAACTGTTTTTT. It specifies CASIRAQGKGEKLFF.

The chain carries TRBV2 and TRBJ2-7; D gene unclear. The CDR3 runs to 11 residues. V shed 4 bases and J shed 9 bases, with 10 bases lying between them. Germline V gene sequence: CDR1 SNHLY, CDR2 FYNNEI. The CDR3 here is CASSATLGQYF. The CDR3 coding sequence is TGTGCCAGCAGTGCCACTCTTGGGCAGTACTTC.

The chain couples TRBV9 to TRBJ2-7; 11 bases align to TRBD2. V was pared by 5 bases and J by 7 bases, with 11 bases of the junction left unmatched. CDR3 length: 15 amino acids. The V gene's germline CDR1 is SGDLS and CDR2 YYNGEE. The CDR3 is CASSLQLAGVSEQYF. The CDR3 DNA sequence: TGTGCCAGCAGTCTTCAACTAGCGGGAGTGAGTGAGCAGTACTTC.

This clone was detected only a few times. The chain has TRBV6-6 and TRBJ1-5; perhaps TRBD1 as D (6 bases). The CDR3 is 14 amino acids. CDR1 is MNHNY, CDR2 SVGAGI, per germline (reference sequence). Trimming removed 6 bases at V and 3 bases at J, with 12 bases between. The CDR3 here is CASSPGAANQPQHF. CDR3 sequence (DNA): TGTGCCAGCAGCCCGGGGGCCGCCAATCAGCCCCAGCATTTT.

The V call is TRBV6-1, the J call TRBJ2-5; D may be TRBD2 (7 bases). Germline CDR1 and CDR2: MNHNS and SASEGT. V gave up 2 bases and J gave up 4 bases, with 8 bases separating them. This CDR3 contains 13 residues. CDR3 nucleotides: TGTGCCAGCAGTGAAAGGGGGGGAGAGACCCAGTACTTC. Amino acid sequence: CASSERGGETQYF.

The rearrangement uses TRBV6-5 and TRBJ1-2; D is undetermined. Germline values: CDR1 MNHEY, CDR2 SVGAGI. V lost 2 bases to trimming and J lost 4 bases, with 11 bases between them. CDR3 length: 14 residues. CDR3 coding DNA: TGTGCCAGCAGTTACGACCTTAACGGCTATGGCTACACCTTC. Translating it yields CASSYDLNGYGYTF.

V is TRBV5-1 and J is TRBJ1-1; D perhaps matches TRBD1 (6 bases). The CDR3 runs 16 residues. Trimming removed 5 bases at V and 11 bases at J, with 28 bases between. Germline CDR1 and CDR2: SGHRS and YFSETQ. This chain's CDR3 is CASRTGVGHNKLAAFF. DNA of the CDR3: TGCGCCAGCAGAACCGGGGTGGGACATAACAAATTAGCGGCTTTCTTT.

This chain joins TRBV12-1 and TRBJ2-1; TRBD2, as called in the table, went unchecked against the DNA. TRBV12-1 is labeled a pseudogene. CDR3 length: 15 amino acids. This CDR3 reads CASSFFQRGNNEQFF. The CDR3 bases are TGTGCCAGCAGCTTTTTCCAGCGGGGGAACAATGAGCAGTTCTTC.

The chain has TRBV28 and TRBJ2-5; 10 bases are shared with TRBD2. Germline V gene lookup returns CDR1 MDHEN and CDR2 SYDVKM. Trimming at V came to 7 bases and at J to 4 bases, leaving 9 bases not matched to a gene. The CDR3 is 15 residues long. The CDR3 reads CASTPGLAGVETQYF. DNA for the CDR3: TGTGCCAGCACTCCGGGGCTAGCGGGAGTAGAGACCCAGTACTTC.

Written as DNA, the CDR3 is TGTGCCAGCAGCCCTACCGAAGGGGGCGGCGATACGCAGTATTTT. Amino acids: CASSPTEGGGDTQYF. V and J are TRBV7-9 and TRBJ2-3; TRBD1 matches 7 bases. In germline, CDR1 is SEHNR, CDR2 FQNEAQ (reference sequence). Germline trimming cut 5 bases from V and 6 bases from J; bases unmatched to any gene: 11. The CDR3 sequence is 15 residues long.

This chain uses TRBV4-1 with TRBJ2-1, with D perhaps matching TRBD2 (6 bases). This CDR3 has 13 residues. Germline V gene data show CDR1 as MGHRA and CDR2 as YSYEKL. V was shortened by 4 bases and J by 5 bases, with 9 bases between the two germline ends. The CDR3 spells CASSPGGNNEQFF. CDR3 sequence (DNA): TGCGCCAGCAGCCCCGGCGGGAACAATGAGCAGTTCTTC.